The table lists the clone carrying this T cell receptor (beta chain) with a few counts. The data stem from a study of blood T cells in healthy people across ages. It was with a sample-barcoded 5' primer and a J-beta primer mix that a second PCR of about 6 to 12 cycles was run. Through a template-switch adaptor with 12 random nucleotides, each cDNA molecule received a tag. MiXCR, applied by TCRdb to the 5' RACE reads, yields one record per CDR3 protein. Of approximately 780,000 distinct CDR3 sequences in the sample, 20% to 30% were seen once. Trimming left V 1 base short and J 8 bases short, with 6 bases between. This CDR3 spans 12 amino acids. Germline assignment: CDR1 MGHRA and CDR2 YSYEKL. These sequences were also reported in another study, on T cells of mothers and their children.

The receptor was isolated from a boy younger than 18 in good health. This chain joins TRBV4-1 and TRBJ2-1; D is uncertain. What was sequenced was blood. The CDR3 reads CASSQASHEQFF. The CDR3 bases are TGCGCCAGCAGCCAAGCCTCGCATGAGCAGTTCTTC.